The 13 T cell receptor beta chains given below trace back to one sample, sequenced in a study of control samples from healthy donors and cancer patients. Measured with immunoSEQ multiplex PCR; TCRdb has only the in-frame clones, and not every one. Of approximately 90,000 clones in the sample, 88% are singletons; the top ten hold approximately 15%. The sequenced sample was blood. These receptor sequences come from an older woman in good health.

V and J are TRBV5-1 and TRBJ2-6; 10 bases line up with TRBD1. The V and J ends lost 2 bases and 2 bases, in that order; junction bases with no gene match: 4. This CDR3 contains 17 residues. Germline V gene lookup returns CDR1 SGHRS and CDR2 YFSETQ. This CDR3 reads CASSLTGTGAGANVLTF. Here the CDR3 DNA reads TGCGCCAGCAGCTTAACCGGGACAGGGGCTGGGGCCAACGTCCTGACTTTC. Full variable domain (remainder filled in from reference TRBV5-1 and TRBJ2-6): KAGVTQTPRYLIKTRGQQVTLSCSPISGHRSVSWYQQTPGQGLQFLFEYFSETQRNKGNFPGRFSGRQFSNSRSEMNVSTLELGDSALYLCASSLTGTGAGANVLTFGAGSRLTVL.

CDR3 protein: CASSQDMTGSNYGYTF. DNA of the CDR3: TGCGCCAGCAGCCAAGATATGACAGGTTCCAACTATGGCTACACCTTC. V and J are TRBV4-1 and TRBJ1-2; weak D call: TRBD1 (6 bases). CDR3 length equals 16 residues. V dropped 0 bases and J dropped 2 bases, with 13 bases sitting between them. Germline V gives CDR1 MGHRA, CDR2 YSYEKL.

The chain joins TRBV7-2 to TRBJ1-2; D uncertain. Germline V CDR1 and CDR2: SGHTA, FQGNSA. V shed 3 bases and J shed 2 bases, with 13 bases lying between them. CDR3 length equals 15 residues. CDR3 coding DNA: TGTGCCAGCAGCTTCACAAGTTTTACCAACTATGGCTACACCTTC. It specifies CASSFTSFTNYGYTF. Variable domain in full (rest from reference TRBV7-2 and TRBJ1-2): GAGVSQSPSNKVTEKGKDVELRCDPISGHTALYWYRQSLGQGLEFLIYFQGNSAPDKSGLPSDRFSAERTGGSVSTLTIQRTQQEDSAVYLCASSFTSFTNYGYTFGSGTRLTVV.

The chain employs TRBV19 and TRBJ2-1; 11 nucleotides match TRBD2. CDR1 is LNHDA and CDR2 is SQIVND in the germline V gene (reference sequence). The CDR3 length is 14 residues. J was trimmed by 3 bases and V by 7 bases; bases with no gene match: 2. DNA of the CDR3: TGTGCCAGTACCGGACTAGCGGGCTACAATGAGCAGTTCTTC. It yields the protein CASTGLAGYNEQFF.

V usage is TRBV18 and J usage is TRBJ2-1; D unresolved. Germline assignment: CDR1 KGHSH and CDR2 LQKENI. The CDR3 has 14 amino acids. The ends were cut back, 6 bases at V and 9 bases at J, with 18 bases in the middle. The CDR3 nucleotides are TGTGCCAGCTCTCCAAACGGTATACAGACTGAGCAGTTCTTC. It specifies CASSPNGIQTEQFF.

CDR3 protein: CASSLGESNSPLHF. In DNA, the CDR3 is TGCGCCAGCAGCTTGGGCGAGTCAAATTCACCCCTCCACTTT. The chain uses TRBV5-1 and TRBJ1-6; unclear D gene. The CDR3 covers 14 residues. The V gene's germline CDR1 is SGHRS and CDR2 YFSETQ. The V gene lost 0 bases and the J gene lost 7 bases, with 8 bases spanning the gap. Full variable domain (missing parts from reference TRBV5-1 and TRBJ1-6): KAGVTQTPRYLIKTRGQQVTLSCSPISGHRSVSWYQQTPGQGLQFLFEYFSETQRNKGNFPGRFSGRQFSNSRSEMNVSTLELGDSALYLCASSLGESNSPLHFGNGTRLTVT.

The V call is TRBV18, the J call TRBJ1-2; 9 bases agree with TRBD1. Per germline, CDR1 KGHSH and CDR2 LQKENI. J gave up 2 bases and V 5 bases, and 3 bases lay outside the gene matches. This CDR3 comprises 14 residues. The CDR3 here is CASSRGTGNYGYTF. CDR3 sequence (DNA): TGTGCCAGCTCAAGAGGGACAGGGAACTATGGCTACACCTTC.

The gene calls are TRBV19 and TRBJ1-1, with TRBD1 matching over 11 bases. Looked up from germline, CDR1 is LNHDA and CDR2 is SQIVND (reference sequence). Trimming removed 5 bases from V and 11 bases from J; junction bases left unmatched: 13. CDR3 length: 15 residues. The CDR3 DNA is TGTGCCAGTAGTCTCCCCGGACAGGGGGCTGGGGGGGCTTTCTTT. Its translation: CASSLPGQGAGGAFF. Full variable domain (rest looked up from reference TRBV19 and TRBJ1-1): DGGITQSPKYLFRKEGQNVTLSCEQNLNHDAMYWYRQDPGQGLRLIYYSQIVNDFQKGDIAEGYSVSREKKESFPLTVTSAQKNPTAFYLCASSLPGQGAGGAFFGQGTRLTVV.

The chain recombines TRBV19 with TRBJ1-4, with TRBD1 matching over 7 bases. Germline V CDR1 and CDR2: LNHDA, SQIVND (reference sequence). CDR3 length: 16 residues. Trimming cost V 3 bases and J 4 bases; bases outside gene matches: 8. CDR3 protein: CASSITQGGVNEKLFF. The CDR3 nucleotides are TGTGCCAGTAGTATTACCCAGGGGGGTGTTAATGAAAAACTGTTTTTT.

This clone was recorded once. The chain employs TRBV2 and TRBJ1-5; D call uncertain. The CDR3 has 13 amino acids. The ends were cut back, 6 bases at V and 4 bases at J, with 10 bases in the middle. The germline V gene has CDR1 SNHLY and CDR2 FYNNEI. CDR3 protein: CASSPRENQPQHF. The DNA for the CDR3 is TGTGCCAGCAGCCCCCGGGAGAATCAGCCCCAGCATTTT.

The chain couples TRBV14 to TRBJ2-1; D tentatively reads TRBD1 or TRBD2 (5 bases each). V was shortened by 1 base and J by 4 bases, with 11 bases between the two germline ends. The CDR3 totals 15 residues. The germline V gene has CDR1 SGHDN and CDR2 FVKESK. The DNA for the CDR3 is TGTGCCAGCAGCCAAGGAGGGACCCAGTACAATGAGCAGTTCTTC. This sequence encodes CASSQGGTQYNEQFF.

This chain connects TRBV15 to TRBJ1-6; D unresolved. This CDR3 is 18 amino acids long. V gave up 3 bases and J gave up 6 bases, with 21 bases separating them. Germline CDR1 LNHNV, CDR2 YYDKDF (reference sequence). The CDR3 protein is CATSSEKSTPLLNSPLHF. The CDR3 region has the DNA TGTGCCACCAGCAGCGAAAAATCGACACCACTCCTTAATTCACCCCTCCACTTT.

The chain employs TRBV7-2 and TRBJ1-1; no clear D. V was clipped by 5 bases and J by 0 bases, with 7 bases between them. Germline loops: CDR1 SGHTA, CDR2 FQGNSA. This CDR3 spans 13 amino acids. CDR3 nucleotide sequence: TGTGCCAGCAGCGAGACGGTGAACACTGAAGCTTTCTTT. Its translation: CASSETVNTEAFF.